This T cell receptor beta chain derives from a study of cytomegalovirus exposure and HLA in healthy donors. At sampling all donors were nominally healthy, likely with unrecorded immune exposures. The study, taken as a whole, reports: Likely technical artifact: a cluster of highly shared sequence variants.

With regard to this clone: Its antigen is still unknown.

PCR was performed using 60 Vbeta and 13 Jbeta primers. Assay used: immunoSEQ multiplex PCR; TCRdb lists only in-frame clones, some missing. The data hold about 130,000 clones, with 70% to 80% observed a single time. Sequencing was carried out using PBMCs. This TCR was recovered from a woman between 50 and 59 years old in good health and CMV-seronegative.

The CDR3 bases are TGTGCCAGTAGTCTCGGGACAGCAAACACTGAAGCTTTCTTT. Its translation is CASSLGTANTEAFF. The gene calls are TRBV19 and TRBJ1-1; 7 bases fit TRBD1. V lost 5 bases to trimming and J lost 2 bases; unmatched junction nucleotides: 5. Germline CDR1 and CDR2: LNHDA and SQIVND (reference sequence). This CDR3 spans 14 amino acids.